This T cell receptor beta chain derives from a study of tumour-infiltrating T cells in Burkitt lymphoma. Across the whole study: All epidemiological Burkitt lymphoma subtypes were represented in the cohort. Survival, overall and progression-free, tracked with productive clonality.

The CDR3 has 14 amino acids. In germline, CDR1 is LNHDA, CDR2 SQIVND (reference sequence). Trimming removed 4 bases at V and 5 bases at J, with 12 bases between. Here immunoSEQ multiplex PCR was the method, and the copy in TCRdb shows in-frame clones only, minus some. The data hold about 300 clones, with around 13% observed a single time. On this clone: The antigen remains undetermined.

Whole-study findings and limits: Public clonotypes, several, appeared across numerous Burkitt lymphoma patients.

This chain uses TRBV19 with TRBJ1-5; D might be TRBD1 (5 bases). The specimen was tumor tissue. This sequence was found in a human donor with Burkitt lymphoma. The CDR3 DNA reads as TGTGCCAGTAGTAGGTCAGGGAAGGATCAGCCCCAGCATTTT. Translation gives CASSRSGKDQPQHF.